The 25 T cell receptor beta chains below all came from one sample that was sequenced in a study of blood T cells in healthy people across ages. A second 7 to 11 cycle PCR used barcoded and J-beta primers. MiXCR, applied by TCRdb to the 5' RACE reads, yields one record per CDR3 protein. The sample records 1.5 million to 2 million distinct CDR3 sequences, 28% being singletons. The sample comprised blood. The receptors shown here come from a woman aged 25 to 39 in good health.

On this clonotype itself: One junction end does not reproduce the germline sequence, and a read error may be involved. CDR3 nucleotides: TGTACCACCCAGGGTCCCCACAATGAGCAGTTCTTC. Translation gives CTTQGPHNEQFF. The rearrangement uses TRBV24-1 and TRBJ2-1; D is possibly TRBD1 (5 bases). The CDR3 is made up of 12 amino acids. Germline V gene lookup returns CDR1 KGHDR and CDR2 SFDVKD.

Here the CDR3 DNA reads TGTGCCAGCTCACCTGGGATCGTGGGGCCCCAGCATTTT. Amino acids: CASSPGIVGPQHF. This chain connects TRBV18 to TRBJ1-5; D unclear. The V end lost 3 bases, the J end lost 9 bases, and 12 bases lay between the germline ends. Germline V gene sequence: CDR1 KGHSH, CDR2 LQKENI. CDR3 length equals 13 residues.

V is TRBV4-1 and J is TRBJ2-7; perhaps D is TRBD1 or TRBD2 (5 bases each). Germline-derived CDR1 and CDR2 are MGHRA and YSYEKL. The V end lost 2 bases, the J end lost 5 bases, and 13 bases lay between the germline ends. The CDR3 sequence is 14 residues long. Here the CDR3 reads CASSQPPGHHEQYF. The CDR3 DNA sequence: TGCGCCAGCAGCCAACCACCGGGGCACCACGAGCAGTACTTC.

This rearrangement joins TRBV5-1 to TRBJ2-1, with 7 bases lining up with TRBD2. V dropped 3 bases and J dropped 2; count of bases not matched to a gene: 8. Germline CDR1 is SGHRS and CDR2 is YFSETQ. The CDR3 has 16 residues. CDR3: CASSSMALATYNEQFF. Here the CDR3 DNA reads TGCGCCAGCAGCTCGATGGCACTAGCGACCTACAATGAGCAGTTCTTC.

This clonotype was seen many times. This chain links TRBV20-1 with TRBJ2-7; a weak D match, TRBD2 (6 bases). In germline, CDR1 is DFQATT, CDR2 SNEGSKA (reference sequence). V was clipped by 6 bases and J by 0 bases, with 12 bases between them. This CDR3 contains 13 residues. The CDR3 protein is CSATDGSSYEQYF. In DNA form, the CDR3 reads TGCAGTGCAACGGACGGGAGCTCCTACGAGCAGTACTTC.

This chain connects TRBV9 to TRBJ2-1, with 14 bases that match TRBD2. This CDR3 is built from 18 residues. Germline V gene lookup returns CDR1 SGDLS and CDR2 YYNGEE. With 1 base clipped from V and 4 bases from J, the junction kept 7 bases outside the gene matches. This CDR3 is CASSVPVRTSGGYNEQFF. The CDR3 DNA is TGTGCCAGCAGCGTACCAGTCCGGACTAGCGGGGGGTACAATGAGCAGTTCTTC.

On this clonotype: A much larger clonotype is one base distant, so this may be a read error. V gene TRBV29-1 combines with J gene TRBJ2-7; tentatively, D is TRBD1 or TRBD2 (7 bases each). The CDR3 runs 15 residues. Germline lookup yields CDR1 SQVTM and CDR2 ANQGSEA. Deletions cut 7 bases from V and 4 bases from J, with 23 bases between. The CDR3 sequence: CSGDPTPGGAYEQYF. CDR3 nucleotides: TGCAGCGGTGACCCCACCCCAGGGGGGGCATACGAGCAGTACTTC.

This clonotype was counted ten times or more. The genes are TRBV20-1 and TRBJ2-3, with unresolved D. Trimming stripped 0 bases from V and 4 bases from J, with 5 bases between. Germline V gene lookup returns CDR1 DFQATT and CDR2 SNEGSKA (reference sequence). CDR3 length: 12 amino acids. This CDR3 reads CSARDSADTQYF. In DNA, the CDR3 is TGCAGTGCTAGAGACTCCGCAGATACGCAGTATTTT.

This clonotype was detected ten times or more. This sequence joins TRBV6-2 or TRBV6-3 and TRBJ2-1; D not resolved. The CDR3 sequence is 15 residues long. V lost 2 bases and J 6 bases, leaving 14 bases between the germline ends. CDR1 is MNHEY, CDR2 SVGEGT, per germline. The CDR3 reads CASSYSLVMTNEQFF. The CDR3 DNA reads TGTGCCAGCAGTTACAGCCTAGTTATGACCAATGAGCAGTTCTTC.

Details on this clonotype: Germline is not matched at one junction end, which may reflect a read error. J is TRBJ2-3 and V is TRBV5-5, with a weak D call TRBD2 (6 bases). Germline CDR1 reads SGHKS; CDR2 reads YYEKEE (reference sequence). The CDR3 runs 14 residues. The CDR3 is CANSSTRFTDTQYF. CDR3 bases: TGTGCCAACAGCTCGACTAGATTCACAGATACGCAGTATTTT.

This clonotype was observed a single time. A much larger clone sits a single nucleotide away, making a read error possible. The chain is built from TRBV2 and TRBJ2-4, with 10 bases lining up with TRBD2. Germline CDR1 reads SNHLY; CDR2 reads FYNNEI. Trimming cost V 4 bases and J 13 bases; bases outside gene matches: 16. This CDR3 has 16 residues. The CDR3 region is CASSAVLAGSYNEQYF. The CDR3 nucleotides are TGTGCCAGCAGTGCCGTACTAGCGGGGTCCTACAATGAGCAGTACTTC.

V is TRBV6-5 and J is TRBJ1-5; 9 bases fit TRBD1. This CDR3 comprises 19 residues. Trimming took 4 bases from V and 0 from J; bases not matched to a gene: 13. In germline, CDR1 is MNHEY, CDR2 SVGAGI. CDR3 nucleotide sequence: TGTGCCAGCAGTTCCCCCCGGGACAGGGCTCTATATAGCAATCAGCCCCAGCATTTT. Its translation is CASSSPRDRALYSNQPQHF.

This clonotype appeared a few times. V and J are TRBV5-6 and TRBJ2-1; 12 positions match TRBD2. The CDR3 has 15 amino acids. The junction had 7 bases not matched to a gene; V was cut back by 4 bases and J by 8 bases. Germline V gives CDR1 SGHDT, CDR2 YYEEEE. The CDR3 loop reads CASSLRLAGDDEQFF. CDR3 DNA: TGTGCCAGCAGCCTAAGACTAGCGGGAGACGATGAGCAGTTCTTC.

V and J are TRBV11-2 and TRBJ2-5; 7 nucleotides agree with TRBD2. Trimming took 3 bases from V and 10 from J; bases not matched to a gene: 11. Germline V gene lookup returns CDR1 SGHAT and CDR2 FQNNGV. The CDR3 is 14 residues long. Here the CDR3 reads CASSFARPPGGQYF. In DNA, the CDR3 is TGTGCCAGCAGCTTCGCCCGGCCACCGGGGGGCCAGTACTTC.

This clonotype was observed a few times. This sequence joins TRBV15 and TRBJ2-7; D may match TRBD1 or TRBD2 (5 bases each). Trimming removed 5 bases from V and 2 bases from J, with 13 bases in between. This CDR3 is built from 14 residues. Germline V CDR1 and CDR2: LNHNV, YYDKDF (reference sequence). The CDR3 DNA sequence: TGTGCCACCAGCGGCCGGGACCGCACCTACGAGCAGTACTTC. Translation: CATSGRDRTYEQYF.

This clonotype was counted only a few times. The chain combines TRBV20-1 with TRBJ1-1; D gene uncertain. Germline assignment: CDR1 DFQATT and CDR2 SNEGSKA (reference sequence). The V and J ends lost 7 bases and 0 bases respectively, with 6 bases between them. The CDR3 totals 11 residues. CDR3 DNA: TGCAGTGGACATCTGAACACTGAAGCTTTCTTT. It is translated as CSGHLNTEAFF.

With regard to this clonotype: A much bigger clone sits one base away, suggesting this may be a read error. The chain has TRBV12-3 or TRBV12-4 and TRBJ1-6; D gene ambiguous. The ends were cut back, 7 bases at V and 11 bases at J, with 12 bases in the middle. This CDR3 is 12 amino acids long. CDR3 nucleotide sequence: TGTGCCAGCACCCCCGGTAGTACACCCCTCCACTTT. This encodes CASTPGSTPLHF.

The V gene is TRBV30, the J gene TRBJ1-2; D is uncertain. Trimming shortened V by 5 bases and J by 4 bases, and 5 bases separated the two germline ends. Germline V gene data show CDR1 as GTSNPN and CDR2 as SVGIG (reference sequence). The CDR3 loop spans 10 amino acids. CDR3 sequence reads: CAWRSYGYTF. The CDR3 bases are TGTGCCTGGCGGAGCTATGGCTACACCTTC.

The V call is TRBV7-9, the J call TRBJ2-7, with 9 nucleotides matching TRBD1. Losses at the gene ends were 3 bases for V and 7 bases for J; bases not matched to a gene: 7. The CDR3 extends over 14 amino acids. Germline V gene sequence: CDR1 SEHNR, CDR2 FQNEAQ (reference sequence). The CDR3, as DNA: TGTGCCAGCAGCTTCGACAGGGGGTTCGGTGAGCAGTACTTC. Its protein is CASSFDRGFGEQYF.

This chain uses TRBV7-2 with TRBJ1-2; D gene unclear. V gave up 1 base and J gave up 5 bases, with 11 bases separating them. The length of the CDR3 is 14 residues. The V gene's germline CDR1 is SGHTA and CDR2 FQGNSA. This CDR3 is CASSLVKGRYGYTF. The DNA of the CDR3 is TGTGCCAGCAGCTTAGTTAAAGGGCGATATGGCTACACCTTC. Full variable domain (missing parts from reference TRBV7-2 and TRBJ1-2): GAGVSQSPSNKVTEKGKDVELRCDPISGHTALYWYRQSLGQGLEFLIYFQGNSAPDKSGLPSDRFSAERTGGSVSTLTIQRTQQEDSAVYLCASSLVKGRYGYTFGSGTRLTVV.

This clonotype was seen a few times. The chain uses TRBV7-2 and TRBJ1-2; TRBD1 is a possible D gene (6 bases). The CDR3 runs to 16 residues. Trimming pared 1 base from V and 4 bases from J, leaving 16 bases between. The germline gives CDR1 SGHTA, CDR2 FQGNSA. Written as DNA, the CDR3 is TGTGCCAGCAGCTTAGGGACCCGAGGGGGTGGCTATGGCTACACCTTC. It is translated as CASSLGTRGGGYGYTF. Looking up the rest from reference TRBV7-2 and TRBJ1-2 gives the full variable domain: GAGVSQSPSNKVTEKGKDVELRCDPISGHTALYWYRQSLGQGLEFLIYFQGNSAPDKSGLPSDRFSAERTGGSVSTLTIQRTQQEDSAVYLCASSLGTRGGGYGYTFGSGTRLTVV.

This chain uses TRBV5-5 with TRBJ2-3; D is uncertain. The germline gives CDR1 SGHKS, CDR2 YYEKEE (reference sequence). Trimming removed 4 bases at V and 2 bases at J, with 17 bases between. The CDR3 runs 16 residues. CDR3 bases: TGTGCCAGCAGCCCCCCCCGAGACTCCCACACAGATACGCAGTATTTT. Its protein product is CASSPPRDSHTDTQYF.

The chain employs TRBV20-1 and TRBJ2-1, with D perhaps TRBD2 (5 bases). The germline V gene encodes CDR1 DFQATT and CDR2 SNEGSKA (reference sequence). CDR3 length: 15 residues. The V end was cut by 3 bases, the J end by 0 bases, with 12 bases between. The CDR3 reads CSARDLRSSYNEQFF. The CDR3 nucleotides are TGCAGTGCTAGGGACTTACGAAGCTCCTACAATGAGCAGTTCTTC.

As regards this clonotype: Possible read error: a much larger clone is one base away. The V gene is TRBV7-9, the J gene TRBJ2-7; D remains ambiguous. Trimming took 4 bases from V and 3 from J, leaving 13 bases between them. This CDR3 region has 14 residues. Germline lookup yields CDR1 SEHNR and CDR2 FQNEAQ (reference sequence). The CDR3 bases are TGTGCCAGCAGCTCGGTGGGCTCTTACTACGAGCAGTACTTC. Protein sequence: CASSSVGSYYEQYF.

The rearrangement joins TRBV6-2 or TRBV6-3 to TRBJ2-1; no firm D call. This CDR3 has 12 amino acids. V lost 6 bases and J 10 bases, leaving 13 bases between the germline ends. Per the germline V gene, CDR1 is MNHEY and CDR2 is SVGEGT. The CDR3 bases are TGTGCCAGCAGCCAACAGAGATACGAGCAGTTCTTC. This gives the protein CASSQQRYEQFF.